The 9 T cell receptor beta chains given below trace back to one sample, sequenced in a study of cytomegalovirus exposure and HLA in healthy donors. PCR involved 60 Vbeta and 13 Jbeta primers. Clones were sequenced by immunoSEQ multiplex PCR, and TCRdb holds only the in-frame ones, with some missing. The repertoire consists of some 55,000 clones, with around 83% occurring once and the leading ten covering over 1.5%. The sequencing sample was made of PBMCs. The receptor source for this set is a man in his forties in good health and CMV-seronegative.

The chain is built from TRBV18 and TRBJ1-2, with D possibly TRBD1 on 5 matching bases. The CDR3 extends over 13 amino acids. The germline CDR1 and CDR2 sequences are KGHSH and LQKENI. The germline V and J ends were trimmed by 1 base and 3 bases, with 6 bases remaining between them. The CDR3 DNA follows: TGTGCCAGCTCACCACGGGGGGACTATGGCTACACCTTC. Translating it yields CASSPRGDYGYTF.

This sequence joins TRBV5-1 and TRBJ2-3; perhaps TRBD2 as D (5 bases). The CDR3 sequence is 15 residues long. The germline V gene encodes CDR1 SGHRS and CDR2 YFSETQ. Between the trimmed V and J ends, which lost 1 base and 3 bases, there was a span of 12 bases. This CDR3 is CASSLSGGWTDTQYF. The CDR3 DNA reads TGCGCCAGCAGCTTGTCAGGAGGATGGACAGATACGCAGTATTTT.

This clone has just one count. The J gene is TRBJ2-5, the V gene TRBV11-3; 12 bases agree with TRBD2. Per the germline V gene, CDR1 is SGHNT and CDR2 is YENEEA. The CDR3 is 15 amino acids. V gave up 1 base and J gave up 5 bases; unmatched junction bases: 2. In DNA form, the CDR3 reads TGTGCCAGCAGCTTAGGGACTAGCGGGGAGGAGACCCAGTACTTC. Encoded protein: CASSLGTSGEETQYF.

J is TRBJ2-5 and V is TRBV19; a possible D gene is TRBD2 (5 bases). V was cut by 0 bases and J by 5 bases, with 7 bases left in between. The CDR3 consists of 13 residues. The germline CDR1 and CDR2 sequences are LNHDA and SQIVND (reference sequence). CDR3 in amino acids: CASSIDGSETQYF. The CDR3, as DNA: TGTGCCAGTAGTATAGATGGGAGCGAGACCCAGTACTTC.

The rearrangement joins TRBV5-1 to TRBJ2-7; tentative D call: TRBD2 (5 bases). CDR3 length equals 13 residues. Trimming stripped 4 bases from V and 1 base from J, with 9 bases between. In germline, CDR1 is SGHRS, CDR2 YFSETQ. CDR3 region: CASSGTSSYEQYV. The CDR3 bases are TGCGCCAGCAGCGGAACTAGTTCCTACGAGCAGTACGTC.

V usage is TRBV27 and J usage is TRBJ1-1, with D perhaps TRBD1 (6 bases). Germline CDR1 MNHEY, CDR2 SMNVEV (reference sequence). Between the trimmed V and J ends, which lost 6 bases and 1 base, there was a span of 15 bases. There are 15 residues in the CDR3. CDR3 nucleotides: TGTGCCAGCAGGATCGGCACAGGGAAGAACACTGAAGCTTTCTTT. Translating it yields CASRIGTGKNTEAFF.

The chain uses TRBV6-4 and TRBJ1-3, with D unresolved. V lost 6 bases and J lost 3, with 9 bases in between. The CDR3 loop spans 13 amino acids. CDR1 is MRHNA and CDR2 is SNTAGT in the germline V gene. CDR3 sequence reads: CASSQSVGNTIYF. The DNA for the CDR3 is TGTGCCAGCAGCCAATCAGTTGGAAACACCATATATTTT.

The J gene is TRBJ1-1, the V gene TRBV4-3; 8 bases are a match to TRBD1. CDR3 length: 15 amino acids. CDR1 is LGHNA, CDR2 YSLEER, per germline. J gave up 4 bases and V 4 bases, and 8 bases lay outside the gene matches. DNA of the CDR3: TGCGCCAGCAGCCCGTATACAGGGGGAGTCACTGAAGCTTTCTTT. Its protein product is CASSPYTGGVTEAFF.

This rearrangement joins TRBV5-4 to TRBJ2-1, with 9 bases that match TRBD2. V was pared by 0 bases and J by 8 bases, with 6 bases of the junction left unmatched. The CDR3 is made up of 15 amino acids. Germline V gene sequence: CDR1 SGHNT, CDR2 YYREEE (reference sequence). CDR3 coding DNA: TGTGCCAGCAGCTTGGGTGGCGGGGGGGCCCATGAGCAGTTCTTC. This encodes CASSLGGGGAHEQFF. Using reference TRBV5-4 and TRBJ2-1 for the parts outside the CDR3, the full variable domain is ETGVTQSPTHLIKTRGQQVTLRCSSQSGHNTVSWYQQALGQGPQFIFQYYREEENGRGNFPPRFSGLQFPNYSSELNVNALELDDSALYLCASSLGGGGAHEQFFGPGTRLTVL.